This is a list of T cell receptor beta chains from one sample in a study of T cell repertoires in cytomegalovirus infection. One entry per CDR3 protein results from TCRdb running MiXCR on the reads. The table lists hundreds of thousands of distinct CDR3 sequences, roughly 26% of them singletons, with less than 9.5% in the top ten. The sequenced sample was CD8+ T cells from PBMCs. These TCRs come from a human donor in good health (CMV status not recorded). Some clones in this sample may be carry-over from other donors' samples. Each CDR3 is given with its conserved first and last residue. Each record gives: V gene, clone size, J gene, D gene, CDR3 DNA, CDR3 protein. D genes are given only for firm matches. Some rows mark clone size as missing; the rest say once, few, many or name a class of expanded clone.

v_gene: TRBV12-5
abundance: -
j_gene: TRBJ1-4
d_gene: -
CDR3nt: TGTGCTAGTGGTTTTCACCACGACAGGACAACTAATGAAAAACTGTTTTTT
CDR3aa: CASGFHHDRTTNEKLFF

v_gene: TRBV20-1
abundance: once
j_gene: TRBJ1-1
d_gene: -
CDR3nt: TGCAGTGCTAGAACGGGGGGCAGTCCTGAAGCTTTCTTT
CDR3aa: CSARTGGSPEAFF

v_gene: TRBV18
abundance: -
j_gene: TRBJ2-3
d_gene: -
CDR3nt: TGTGCCAGCTCACCACCGGTTCAGGCAAGGGGCACAGATACGCAGTATTTT
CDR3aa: CASSPPVQARGTDTQYF

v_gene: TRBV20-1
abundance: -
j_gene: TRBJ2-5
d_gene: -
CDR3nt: TGCAGTGCTAGGGCCTCCCGGGACCACCAGGATCCGTGGACCCAGTACTTC
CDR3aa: CSARASRDHQDPWTQYF

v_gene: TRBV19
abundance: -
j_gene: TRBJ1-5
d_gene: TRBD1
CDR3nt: TGTGCCAGTAGTACTTCAGACAGGGCGGGTCAGCCCCAGCATTTT
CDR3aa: CASSTSDRAGQPQHF

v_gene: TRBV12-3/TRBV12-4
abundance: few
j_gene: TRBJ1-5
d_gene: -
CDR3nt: TGTGCCAGCAGTTTCTCTTACCAGGCGGACATTTTTAATAGCAATCAGCCCCAGCATTTT
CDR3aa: CASSFSYQADIFNSNQPQHF

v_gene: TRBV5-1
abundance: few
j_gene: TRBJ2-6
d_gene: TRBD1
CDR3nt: TGCGCCAGCAGCAAAGGACAGGAATCTTCATGGGGGGCCAACGTCCTGACTTTC
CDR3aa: CASSKGQESSWGANVLTF

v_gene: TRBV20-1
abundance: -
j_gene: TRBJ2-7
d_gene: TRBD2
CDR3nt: TGCAGTGCCCCGGGACTAGCGGGATACGAGCAGTACTTC
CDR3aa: CSAPGLAGYEQYF

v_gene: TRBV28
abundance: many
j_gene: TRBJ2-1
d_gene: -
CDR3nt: TGTGCCAGCAGTCCCACTGACTCCTACAATGAGCAGTTCTTC
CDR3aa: CASSPTDSYNEQFF

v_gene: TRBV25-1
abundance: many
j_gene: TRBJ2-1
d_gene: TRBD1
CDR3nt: TGTGCCAGCAGTGAATGGGAGGACAGGGGGCTCGATGAGCAGTTCTTC
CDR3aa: CASSEWEDRGLDEQFF

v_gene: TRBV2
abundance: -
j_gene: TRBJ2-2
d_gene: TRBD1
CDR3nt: TGTGCCAGCACTCTGGGACAGGGGGCTACCGGGGAGCTGTTTTTT
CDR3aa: CASTLGQGATGELFF

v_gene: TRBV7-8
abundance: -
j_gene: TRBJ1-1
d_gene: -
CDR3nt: TGTGCCAGCAGCTTAGGTAGGACAGCGAACACTGAAGCTTTCTTT
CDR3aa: CASSLGRTANTEAFF

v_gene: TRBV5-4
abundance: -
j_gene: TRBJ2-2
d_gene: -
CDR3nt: TGTGCCAGCAGCTCGGGACTCCCCCGGAACACCGGGGAGCTGTTTTTT
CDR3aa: CASSSGLPRNTGELFF

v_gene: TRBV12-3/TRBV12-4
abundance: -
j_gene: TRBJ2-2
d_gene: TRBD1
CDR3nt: TGTGCCAGCAGTACATCAAGGACAGGTCCCACCGGGGAGCTGTTTTTT
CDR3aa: CASSTSRTGPTGELFF

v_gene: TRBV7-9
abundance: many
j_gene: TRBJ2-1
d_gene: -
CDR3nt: TGTGCCAGCAGCGGGTGGGGGGCCTCCTACAATGAGCAGTTCTTC
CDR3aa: CASSGWGASYNEQFF

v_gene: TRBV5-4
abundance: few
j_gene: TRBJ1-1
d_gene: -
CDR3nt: TGTGCCAGCAACACCATATCCACAGCGAACACTGAAGCTTTCTTT
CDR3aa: CASNTISTANTEAFF

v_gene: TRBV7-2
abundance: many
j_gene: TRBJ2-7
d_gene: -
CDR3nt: TGTGCCAGCACCTACTCCTACGAGCAGTACTTC
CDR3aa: CASTYSYEQYF

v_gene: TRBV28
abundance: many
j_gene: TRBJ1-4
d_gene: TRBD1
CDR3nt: TGTGCCAGCAGTTTCTGGGACAGGGAAGGTGAAAAACTGTTTTTT
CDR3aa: CASSFWDREGEKLFF

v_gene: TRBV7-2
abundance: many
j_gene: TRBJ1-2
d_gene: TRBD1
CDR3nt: TGTGCCAGCAGCTTAACCCCGGGACAGATGTATATTGGGGGCTACACCTTC
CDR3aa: CASSLTPGQMYIGGYTF

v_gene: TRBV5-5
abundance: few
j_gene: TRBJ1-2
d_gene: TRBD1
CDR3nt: TGTGCCAGCAGCTTGGGGTCGGCAGGGGGTCGGGATGGCTACACCTTC
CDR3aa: CASSLGSAGGRDGYTF

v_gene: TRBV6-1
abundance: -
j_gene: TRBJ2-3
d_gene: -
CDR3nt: TGTGCCAGCAGTACACGACAGTCCACAGATACGCAGTATTTT
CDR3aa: CASSTRQSTDTQYF

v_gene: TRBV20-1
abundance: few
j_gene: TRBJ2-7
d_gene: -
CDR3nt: TGCAGTGCTAGGGACGGGGTTGGCGAGCAGTACTTC
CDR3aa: CSARDGVGEQYF

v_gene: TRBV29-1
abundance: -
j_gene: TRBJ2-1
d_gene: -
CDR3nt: TGCAGCGCAGGGACGGGTGGGAATGAGCAGTTCTTC
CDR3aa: CSAGTGGNEQFF

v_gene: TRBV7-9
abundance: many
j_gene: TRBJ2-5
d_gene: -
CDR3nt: TGTGCCAGCAGCTTAGTAGGAGTCCCAGAGACCCAGTACTTC
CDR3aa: CASSLVGVPETQYF

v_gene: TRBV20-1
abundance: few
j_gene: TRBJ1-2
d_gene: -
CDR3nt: TGCAGTGTTTTATGGGGGAAAGAGAATGGCTACACCTTC
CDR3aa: CSVLWGKENGYTF

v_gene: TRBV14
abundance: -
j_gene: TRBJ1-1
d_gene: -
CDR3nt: TGTGCCAGCAGCCCCTGGGGGGGGACTGAAGCTTTCTTT
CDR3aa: CASSPWGGTEAFF

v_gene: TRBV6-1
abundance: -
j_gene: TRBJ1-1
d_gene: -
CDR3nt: TGTGCCAGCAGTTACCCCAACAACTTGAACACTGAAGCTTTCTTT
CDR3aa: CASSYPNNLNTEAFF

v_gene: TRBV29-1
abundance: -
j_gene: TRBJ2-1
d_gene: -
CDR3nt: TGCAGCGTGAAAGCCCAGGGTCCAAGCTCCTACAATGGGCAGTTCTTC
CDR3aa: CSVKAQGPSSYNGQFF

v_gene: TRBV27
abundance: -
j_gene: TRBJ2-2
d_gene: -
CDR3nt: TGTGCCAGCAGTTTAAGGGCGGGTCGGCGGGAGCTGTTTTTT
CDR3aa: CASSLRAGRRELFF

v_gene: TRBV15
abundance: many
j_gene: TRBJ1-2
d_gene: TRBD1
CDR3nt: TGTGCCACCAGCAGAGATCCGGCAGGGACAGGGTATTCACTTCTCTATGGCTACACCTTC
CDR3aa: CATSRDPAGTGYSLLYGYTF

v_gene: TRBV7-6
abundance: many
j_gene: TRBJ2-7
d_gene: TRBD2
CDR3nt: TGTGCCAGCAGCTTAATACCCCCCATGAGCGGGGGGACCTACGAGCAGTACTTC
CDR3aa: CASSLIPPMSGGTYEQYF

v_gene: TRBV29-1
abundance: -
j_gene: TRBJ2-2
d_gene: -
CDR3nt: TGCAGCGTTTTAAGACGGACCGGGGAGCTGTTTTTT
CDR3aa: CSVLRRTGELFF

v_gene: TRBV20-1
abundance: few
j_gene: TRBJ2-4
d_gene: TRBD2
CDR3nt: TGCAGTGCTAGGAGCGGGGGGGCCTGGGTAAACATTCAGTACTTC
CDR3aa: CSARSGGAWVNIQYF

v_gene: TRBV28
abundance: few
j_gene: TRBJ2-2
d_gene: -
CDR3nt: TGTGCCAGCAGTTTGGGACCCGCGAACACCGGGGAGCTGTTTTTT
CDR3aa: CASSLGPANTGELFF

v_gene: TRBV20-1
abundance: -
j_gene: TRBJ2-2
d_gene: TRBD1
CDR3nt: TGCAGTGCCACTATGGACAGGGACAACACCGGGGAGCTGTTTTTT
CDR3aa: CSATMDRDNTGELFF

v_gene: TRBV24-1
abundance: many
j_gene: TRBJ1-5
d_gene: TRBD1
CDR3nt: TGTGCCACCAGTGAGACAGGGAGGAATCAGCCCCAGCATTTT
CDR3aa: CATSETGRNQPQHF

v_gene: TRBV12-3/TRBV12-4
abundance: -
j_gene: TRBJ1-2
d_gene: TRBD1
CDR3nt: TGTGCCAGCAGAGCCCCGACAGGGGGAAGGGGTGGCTACACCTTC
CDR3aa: CASRAPTGGRGGYTF

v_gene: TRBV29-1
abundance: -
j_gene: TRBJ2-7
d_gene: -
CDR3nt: TGCAGCGTTGAGGAGGAAGTTGGGCCCTACGAGCAGTACTTC
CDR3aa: CSVEEEVGPYEQYF

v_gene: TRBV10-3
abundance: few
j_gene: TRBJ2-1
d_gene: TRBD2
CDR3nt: TGTGCCATCAGTGCAGAGCGGGGGGGTTTGGATGAGCAGTTCTTC
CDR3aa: CAISAERGGLDEQFF

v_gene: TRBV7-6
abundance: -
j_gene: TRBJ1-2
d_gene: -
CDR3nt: TGTGCCAGCAGCTTAGCGAAGACGGGCTCGGACGGCTACACCTTC
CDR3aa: CASSLAKTGSDGYTF

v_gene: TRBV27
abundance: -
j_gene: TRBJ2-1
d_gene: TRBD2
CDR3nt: TGTGCCACCCTGGGACTAGCAAAATACAATGAGCAGTTCTTC
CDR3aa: CATLGLAKYNEQFF

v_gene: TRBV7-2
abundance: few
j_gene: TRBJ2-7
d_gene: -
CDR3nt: TGTGCCAGCAGCGAAGGGGCAGGGCAGTACTTC
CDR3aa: CASSEGAGQYF

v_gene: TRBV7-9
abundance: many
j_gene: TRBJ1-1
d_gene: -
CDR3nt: TGTGCCAGCAGCTGGGACCCCATGAACACTGAAGCTTTCTTT
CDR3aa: CASSWDPMNTEAFF

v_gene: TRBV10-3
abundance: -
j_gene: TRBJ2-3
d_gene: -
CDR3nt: TGTGCCATCAGTCGAACGATCGGGACAGATACGCAGTATTTT
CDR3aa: CAISRTIGTDTQYF

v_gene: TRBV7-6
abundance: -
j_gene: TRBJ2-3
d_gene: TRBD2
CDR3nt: TGTGCCAGCAGCAAGGGACTAGCGGGGGTCCCAGATACGCAGTATTTT
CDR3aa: CASSKGLAGVPDTQYF

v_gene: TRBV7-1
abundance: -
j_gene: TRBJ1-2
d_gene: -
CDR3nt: TGTGCCAGCAGCTCGACAGTGGATGACTACACCTTC
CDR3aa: CASSSTVDDYTF

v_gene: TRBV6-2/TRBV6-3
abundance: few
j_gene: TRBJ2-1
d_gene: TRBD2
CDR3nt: TGTGCCAGCAGTTCGTGGACTAGCGGGGGGCAGGGTGAGCAGTTCTTC
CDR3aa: CASSSWTSGGQGEQFF